This TCR beta chain was captured in a study of T cells in localized non-small cell lung cancer. Study results and limitations: Among the top 100 tumor clones, a median approximately 55 appeared in adjacent lung. Maximal T cell clonality occurred in uninvolved adjacent lung, with tumor ranking below it. Sequencing was limited to one tumor region, leaving the possibility of heterogeneity open.

Note on this clone: What it binds is not known.

This table comes from immunoSEQ multiplex PCR, and its TCRdb copy is limited to in-frame clones, with some not included. Among under 50,000 clones, 86% were seen once, and the ten largest hold around 6.1%. Sequencing used peripheral blood mononuclear cells, obtained before any cancer treatment. This TCR derives from a male donor at least 60 years old with stage II lung adenocarcinoma.

The CDR3 coding sequence is TGTGCCAGCAGCTTAGTCATTACAGATACGCAGTATTTT. This encodes CASSLVITDTQYF. The V and J genes are TRBV7-2 and TRBJ2-3, with D unclear. The CDR3 contains 13 residues. The V gene lost 1 base and the J gene lost 3 bases, with 5 bases spanning the gap. Germline V gene data show CDR1 as SGHTA and CDR2 as FQGNSA.